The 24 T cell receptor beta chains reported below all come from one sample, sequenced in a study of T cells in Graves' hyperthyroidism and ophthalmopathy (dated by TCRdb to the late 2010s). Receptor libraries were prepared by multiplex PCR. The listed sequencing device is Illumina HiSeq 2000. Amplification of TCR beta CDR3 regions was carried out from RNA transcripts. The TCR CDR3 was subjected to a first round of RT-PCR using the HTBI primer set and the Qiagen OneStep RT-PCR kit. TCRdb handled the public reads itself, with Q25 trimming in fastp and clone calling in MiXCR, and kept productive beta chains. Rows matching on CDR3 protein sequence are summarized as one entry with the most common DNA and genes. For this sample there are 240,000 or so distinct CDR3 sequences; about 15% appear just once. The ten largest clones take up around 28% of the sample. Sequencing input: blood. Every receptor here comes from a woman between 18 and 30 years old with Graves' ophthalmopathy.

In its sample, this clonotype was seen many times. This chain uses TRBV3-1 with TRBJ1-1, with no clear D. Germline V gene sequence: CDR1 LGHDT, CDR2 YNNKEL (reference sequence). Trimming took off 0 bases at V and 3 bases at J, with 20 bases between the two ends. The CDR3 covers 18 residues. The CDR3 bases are TGTGCCAGCAGCCAAGATTATAATAAGGGCCAGGCGTACACTGAAGCTTTCTTT. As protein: CASSQDYNKGQAYTEAFF.

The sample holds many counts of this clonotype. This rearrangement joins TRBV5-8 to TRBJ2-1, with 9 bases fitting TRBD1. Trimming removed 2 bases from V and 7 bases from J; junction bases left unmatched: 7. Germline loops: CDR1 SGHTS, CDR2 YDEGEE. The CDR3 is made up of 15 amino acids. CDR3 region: CASSFGTGTLNEQFF. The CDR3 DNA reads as TGTGCCAGCAGCTTTGGGACAGGGACTTTGAATGAGCAGTTCTTC.

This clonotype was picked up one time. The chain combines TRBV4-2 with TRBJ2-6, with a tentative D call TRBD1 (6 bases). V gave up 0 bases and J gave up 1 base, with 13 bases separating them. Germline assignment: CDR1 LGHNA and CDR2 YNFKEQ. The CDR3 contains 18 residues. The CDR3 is CASSQDDEGDSGANVLTF. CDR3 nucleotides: TGTGCCAGCAGCCAAGATGACGAGGGGGATTCTGGGGCCAACGTCCTGACTTTC.

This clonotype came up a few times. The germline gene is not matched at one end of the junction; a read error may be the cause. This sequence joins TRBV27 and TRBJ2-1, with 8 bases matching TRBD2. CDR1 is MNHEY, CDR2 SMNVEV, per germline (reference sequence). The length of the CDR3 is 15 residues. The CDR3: CASSSGTRGYSEQFF. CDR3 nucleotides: TGTGCCAGCAGTTCCGGGACTAGAGGCTACAGTGAGCAGTTCTTC.

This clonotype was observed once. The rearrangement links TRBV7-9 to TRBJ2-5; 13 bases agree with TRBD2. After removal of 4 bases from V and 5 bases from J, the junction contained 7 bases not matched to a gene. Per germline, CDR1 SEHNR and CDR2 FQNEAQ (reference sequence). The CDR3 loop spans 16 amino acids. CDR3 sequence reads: CASSSTSGGARETQYF. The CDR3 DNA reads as TGTGCCAGCAGCTCTACTAGCGGGGGGGCACGGGAGACCCAGTACTTC. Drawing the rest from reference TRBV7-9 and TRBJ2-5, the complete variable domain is DTGVSQNPRHKITKRGQNVTFRCDPISEHNRLYWYRQTLGQGPEFLTYFQNEAQLEKSRLLSDRFSAERPKGSFSTLEIQRTEQGDSAMYLCASSSTSGGARETQYFGPGTRLLVL.

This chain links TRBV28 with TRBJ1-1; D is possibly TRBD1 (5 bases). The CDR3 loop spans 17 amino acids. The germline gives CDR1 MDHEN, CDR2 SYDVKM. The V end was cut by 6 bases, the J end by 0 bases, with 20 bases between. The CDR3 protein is CASRTLGRVPMNTEAFF. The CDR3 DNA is TGTGCCAGCAGAACCCTCGGCAGGGTCCCAATGAACACTGAAGCTTTCTTT.

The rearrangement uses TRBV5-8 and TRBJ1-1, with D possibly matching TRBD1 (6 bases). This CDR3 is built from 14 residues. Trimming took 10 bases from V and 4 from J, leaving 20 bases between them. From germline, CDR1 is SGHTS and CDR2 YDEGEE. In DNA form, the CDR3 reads TGTGCCGGCAAGTTGGGGGGCGCGACCACTGAAGCTTTCTTT. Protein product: CAGKLGGATTEAFF.

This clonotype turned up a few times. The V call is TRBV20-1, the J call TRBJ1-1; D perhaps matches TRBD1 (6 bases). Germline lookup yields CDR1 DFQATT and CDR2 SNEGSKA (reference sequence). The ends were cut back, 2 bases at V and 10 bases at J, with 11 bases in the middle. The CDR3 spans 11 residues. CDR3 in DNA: TGCAGTGCTAGATGGGGGCTAGTAGCTTTCTTT. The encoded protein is CSARWGLVAFF.

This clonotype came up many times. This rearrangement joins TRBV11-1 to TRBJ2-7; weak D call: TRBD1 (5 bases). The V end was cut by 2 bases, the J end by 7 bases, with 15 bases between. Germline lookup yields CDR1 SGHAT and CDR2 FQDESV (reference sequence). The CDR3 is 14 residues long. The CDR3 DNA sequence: TGTGCCAGCAGCTTAACAGGAACGGTAAGGGAGCAGTACTTC. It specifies CASSLTGTVREQYF.

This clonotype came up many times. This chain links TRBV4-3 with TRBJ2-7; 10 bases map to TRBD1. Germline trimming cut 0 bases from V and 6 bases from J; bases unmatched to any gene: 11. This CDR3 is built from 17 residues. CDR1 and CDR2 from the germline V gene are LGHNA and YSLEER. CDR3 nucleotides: TGCGCCAGCAGCCAAGACTTTTCGGGACAGGGGAGTGGCGAGCAGTACTTC. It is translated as CASSQDFSGQGSGEQYF.

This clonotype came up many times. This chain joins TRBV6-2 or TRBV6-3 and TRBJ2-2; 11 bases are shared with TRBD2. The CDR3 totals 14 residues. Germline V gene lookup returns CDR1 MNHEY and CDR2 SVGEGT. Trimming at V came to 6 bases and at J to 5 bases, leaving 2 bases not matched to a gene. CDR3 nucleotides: TGTGCCAGCAGACTAGCGGGAGAGACCGGGGAGCTGTTTTTT. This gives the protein CASRLAGETGELFF.

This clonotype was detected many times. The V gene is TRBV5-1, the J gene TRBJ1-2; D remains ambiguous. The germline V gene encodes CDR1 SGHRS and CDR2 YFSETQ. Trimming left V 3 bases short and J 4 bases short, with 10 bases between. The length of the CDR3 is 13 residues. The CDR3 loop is CASSYDQTYGYTF. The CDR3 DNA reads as TGCGCCAGCAGCTATGACCAAACCTATGGCTACACCTTC.

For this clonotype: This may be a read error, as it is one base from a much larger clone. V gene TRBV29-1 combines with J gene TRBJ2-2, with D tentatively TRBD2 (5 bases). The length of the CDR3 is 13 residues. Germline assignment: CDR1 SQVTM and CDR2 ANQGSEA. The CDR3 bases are TGCAGCGTTGAGGTTCCATACACCGGGGAGCCGTTTTTT. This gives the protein CSVEVPYTGEPFF.

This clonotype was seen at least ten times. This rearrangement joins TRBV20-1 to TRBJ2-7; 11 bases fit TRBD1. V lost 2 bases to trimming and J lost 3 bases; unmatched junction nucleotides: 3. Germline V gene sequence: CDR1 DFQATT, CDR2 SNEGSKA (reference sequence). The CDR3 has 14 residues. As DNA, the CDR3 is TGCAGTGCTAGACAAGGGACAGGGGGCTACGAGCAGTACTTC. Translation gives CSARQGTGGYEQYF.

The CDR3 reads CASSLYTSGGNEQFF. CDR3 DNA: TGTGCCAGCAGTTTATATACTAGCGGGGGTAATGAGCAGTTCTTC. The rearrangement joins TRBV27 to TRBJ2-1; 11 bases line up with TRBD2. The CDR3 has 15 residues. Germline values: CDR1 MNHEY, CDR2 SMNVEV (reference sequence). The V segment lost 1 base and the J segment 7 bases; nucleotides outside the gene matches: 3.

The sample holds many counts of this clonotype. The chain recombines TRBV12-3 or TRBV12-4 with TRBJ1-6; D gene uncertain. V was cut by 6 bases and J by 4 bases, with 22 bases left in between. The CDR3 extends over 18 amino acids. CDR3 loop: CASSSYRRGLRYNSPLHF. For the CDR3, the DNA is TGTGCCAGCAGCTCCTATCGACGCGGCCTGAGGTATAATTCACCCCTCCACTTT.

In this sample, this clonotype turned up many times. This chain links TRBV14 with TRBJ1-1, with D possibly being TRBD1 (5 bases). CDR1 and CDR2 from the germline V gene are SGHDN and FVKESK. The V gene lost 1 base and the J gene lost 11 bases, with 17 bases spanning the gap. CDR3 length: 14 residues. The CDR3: CASSQVRRGARAFF. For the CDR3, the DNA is TGTGCCAGCAGCCAAGTCCGGAGAGGGGCCAGGGCTTTCTTT.

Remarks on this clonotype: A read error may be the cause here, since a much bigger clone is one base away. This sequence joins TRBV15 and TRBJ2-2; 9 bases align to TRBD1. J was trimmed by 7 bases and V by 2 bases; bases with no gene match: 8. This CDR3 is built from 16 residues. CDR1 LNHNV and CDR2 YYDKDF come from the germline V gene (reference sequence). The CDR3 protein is CATSRMTGGGSGELFF. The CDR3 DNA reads TGTGCCACCAGCAGAATGACAGGGGGAGGTAGCGGGGAGCTGTTTTTT.

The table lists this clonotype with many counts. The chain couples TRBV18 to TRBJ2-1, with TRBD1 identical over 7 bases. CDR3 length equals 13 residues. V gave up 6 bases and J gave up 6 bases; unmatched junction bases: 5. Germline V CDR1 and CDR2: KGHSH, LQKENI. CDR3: CASSPGQANEQFF. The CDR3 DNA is TGTGCCAGCTCCCCAGGACAGGCCAATGAGCAGTTCTTC.

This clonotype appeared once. The CDR3 spells CASTIAGRTDTQYF. As DNA, the CDR3 is TGTGCCAGCACCATAGCGGGCCGGACAGATACGCAGTATTTT. The chain joins TRBV12-3 or TRBV12-4 to TRBJ2-3, with 7 bases matching TRBD2. There are 14 residues in the CDR3. V was pared by 7 bases and J by 3 bases, with 7 bases of the junction left unmatched.

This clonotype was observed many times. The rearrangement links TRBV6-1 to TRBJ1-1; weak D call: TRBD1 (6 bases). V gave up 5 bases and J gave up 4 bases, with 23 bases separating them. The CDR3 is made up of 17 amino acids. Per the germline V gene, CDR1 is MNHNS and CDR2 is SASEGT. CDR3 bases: TGTGCCAGCAGTCCCCAAAAGGGAAATTTAGGGGGCACTGAAGCTTTCTTT. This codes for CASSPQKGNLGGTEAFF.

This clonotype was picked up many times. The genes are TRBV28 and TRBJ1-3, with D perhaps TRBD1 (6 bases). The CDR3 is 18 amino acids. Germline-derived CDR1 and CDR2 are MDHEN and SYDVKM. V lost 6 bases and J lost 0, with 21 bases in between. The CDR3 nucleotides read TGTGCCAGCAGCCGCCCGGGACGGGGGGCTAACTCTGGAAACACCATATATTTT. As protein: CASSRPGRGANSGNTIYF.

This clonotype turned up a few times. CDR3 amino acids: CSVSYPGTSGRAYNEQFF. CDR3 coding DNA: TGCAGCGTCTCCTACCCCGGGACTAGCGGGAGGGCCTACAATGAGCAGTTCTTC. This rearrangement joins TRBV29-1 to TRBJ2-1; 16 bases are shared with TRBD2. The CDR3 runs to 18 residues. CDR1 SQVTM and CDR2 ANQGSEA come from the germline V gene. V gave up 6 bases and J gave up 2 bases; unmatched junction bases: 10.

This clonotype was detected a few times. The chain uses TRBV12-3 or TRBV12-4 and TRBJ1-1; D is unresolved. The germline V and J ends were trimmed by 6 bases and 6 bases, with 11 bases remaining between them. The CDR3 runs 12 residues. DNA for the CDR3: TGTGCCAGCAGCCCCTTGGGTTCTGAAGCTTTCTTT. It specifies CASSPLGSEAFF.